A single sample is the source of the 26 T cell receptor beta chains below, sequenced in a study of cytomegalovirus exposure and HLA in healthy donors. It was with 60 Vbeta and 13 Jbeta primers that the PCR ran. Method: immunoSEQ multiplex PCR; TCRdb's copy keeps in-frame clones and lacks some. The sample yields 150,000 to 200,000 clones, roughly four fifths seen once. Sample: PBMCs. These receptors were collected from a man younger than 35 in good health and CMV-seronegative.

This clone showed up just once. The chain joins TRBV11-1 to TRBJ2-7; possible D gene TRBD1, 6 bases. The CDR3 loop spans 15 amino acids. V shed 3 bases and J shed 4 bases, with 16 bases lying between them. CDR1 and CDR2 from the germline V gene are SGHAT and FQDESV (reference sequence). The CDR3: CASSFEQGVVYEQYF. The CDR3 DNA is TGTGCCAGCAGCTTCGAACAGGGTGTTGTATACGAGCAGTACTTC.

This clone was recorded once. The chain is built from TRBV11-2 and TRBJ2-7; tentatively, D is TRBD2 (7 bases). Trimming cost V 0 bases and J 1 base, with 10 bases left between them. Germline V gene sequence: CDR1 SGHAT, CDR2 FQNNGV. This CDR3 comprises 15 residues. The CDR3 loop is CASSLDGGLSYEQYF. CDR3 nucleotides: TGTGCCAGCAGCTTAGACGGGGGGCTATCCTACGAGCAGTACTTC.

The chain has TRBV11-2 and TRBJ1-5; unclear D gene. This CDR3 is built from 14 residues. V was cut by 5 bases and J by 4 bases, with 12 bases left in between. Germline V gives CDR1 SGHAT, CDR2 FQNNGV. This CDR3 reads CASSRIGVNQPQHF. In DNA, the CDR3 is TGTGCCAGCAGCCGGATCGGAGTAAATCAGCCCCAGCATTTT.

This clone was seen a handful of times. The V gene is TRBV5-6, the J gene TRBJ2-3, with D maybe TRBD2 (7 bases). The CDR3 loop spans 14 amino acids. Germline CDR1 and CDR2: SGHDT and YYEEEE. V gave up 4 bases and J gave up 4 bases, with 13 bases separating them. DNA for the CDR3: TGTGCCAGCAGCGAGGGGGGGGAGGCAGATACGCAGTATTTT. Its protein product is CASSEGGEADTQYF.

The chain is built from TRBV15 and TRBJ2-1; TRBD2 aligns across 9 bases. The CDR3 spans 17 residues. Germline V gives CDR1 LNHNV, CDR2 YYDKDF (reference sequence). V lost 1 base to trimming and J lost 4 bases; unmatched junction nucleotides: 8. Here the CDR3 reads CATSRGGSGRGYNEQFF. The CDR3 region has the DNA TGTGCCACCAGCAGAGGAGGTAGCGGGAGAGGGTACAATGAGCAGTTCTTC.

V and J are TRBV5-1 and TRBJ2-3; D perhaps matches TRBD1 (5 bases). Germline-derived CDR1 and CDR2 are SGHRS and YFSETQ. Trimming cost V 0 bases and J 4 bases, with 15 bases left between them. The CDR3 extends over 16 amino acids. CDR3 sequence reads: CASSLAGRAKADTQYF. DNA for the CDR3: TGCGCCAGCAGCTTGGCCGGCAGGGCCAAGGCAGATACGCAGTATTTT.

The rearrangement uses TRBV7-8 and TRBJ1-2, with a tentative D call TRBD1 (5 bases). The V gene lost 2 bases and the J gene lost 2 bases, with 15 bases spanning the gap. The CDR3 length is 16 residues. The V gene's germline CDR1 is SGHVS and CDR2 FQNEAQ. CDR3 in amino acids: CASSLNRAGQNYGYTF. CDR3 bases: TGTGCCAGCAGCTTAAATCGTGCGGGGCAGAACTATGGCTACACCTTC.

The chain joins TRBV29-1 to TRBJ1-2, with D perhaps matching TRBD1 (5 bases). CDR3 size: 13 residues. Trimming took off 5 bases at V and 6 bases at J, with 16 bases between the two ends. Germline-derived CDR1 and CDR2 are SQVTM and ANQGSEA. DNA of the CDR3: TGCAGCGTTTACCCAGGGCGGCAGGATGGCTACACCTTC. Translation: CSVYPGRQDGYTF.

The CDR3 DNA sequence: TGTGCCAGCAGCGTGGACAGAACCGGGGAGCTGTTTTTT. This codes for CASSVDRTGELFF. This chain connects TRBV13 to TRBJ2-2, with D possibly matching TRBD1 (6 bases). The V gene lost 5 bases and the J gene lost 5 bases, with 9 bases spanning the gap. Germline V gene sequence: CDR1 PRHDT, CDR2 FYEKMQ (reference sequence). The CDR3 length is 13 residues.

J is TRBJ1-4 and V is TRBV5-1; the D gene is possibly TRBD1 (5 bases). The CDR3 covers 13 residues. V was pared by 0 bases and J by 6 bases, with 6 bases between. In germline, CDR1 is SGHRS, CDR2 YFSETQ. The CDR3 DNA reads as TGCGCCAGCAGCTTGGAGGGGCATGAAAAACTGTTTTTT. Amino acids: CASSLEGHEKLFF.

This chain uses TRBV21-1 with TRBJ2-7; the tabulated D call, TRBD1, remains unverified against the DNA. TRBV21-1 is tagged as a pseudogene. The CDR3 spans 16 residues. In DNA, the CDR3 is TGTGCCAGCAGCAAATTAGTAAGGACACCCACCTACGAGCAGTACTTC. This translates into CASSKLVRTPTYEQYF.

V and J are TRBV7-8 and TRBJ2-7; 7 nucleotides agree with TRBD1. The CDR3 spans 17 residues. From germline, CDR1 is SGHVS and CDR2 FQNEAQ. Germline trimming cut 5 bases from V and 4 bases from J; bases unmatched to any gene: 17. CDR3 bases: TGTGCCAGCAGCCGAATCGGACAGGCAAGGGGCCCTTACGAGCAGTACTTC. Its protein product is CASSRIGQARGPYEQYF.

This rearrangement joins TRBV10-3 to TRBJ1-5, with D maybe TRBD1 (6 bases). The germline gives CDR1 ENHRY, CDR2 SYGVKD. This CDR3 spans 15 amino acids. The ends were cut back, 6 bases at V and 1 base at J, with 13 bases in the middle. CDR3 in DNA: TGTGCCATCAGGGAAACAGGGAGCAGCAATCAGCCCCAGCATTTT. Protein product: CAIRETGSSNQPQHF.

The chain carries TRBV5-1 and TRBJ2-3, with 8 bases aligning to TRBD1. This CDR3 contains 17 residues. J gave up 0 bases and V 4 bases, and 10 bases lay outside the gene matches. Germline V CDR1 and CDR2: SGHRS, YFSETQ. Here the CDR3 DNA reads TGCGCCAGCAGCCATGGGGTCGGACAGGGCAGCACAGATACGCAGTATTTT. This sequence encodes CASSHGVGQGSTDTQYF.

This clone occurred a few times. The rearrangement uses TRBV5-1 and TRBJ2-6, with D maybe TRBD2 (6 bases). From germline, CDR1 is SGHRS and CDR2 YFSETQ. V lost 0 bases, J lost 1 base, and 14 bases lay in between. The CDR3 is 18 residues long. The CDR3: CASSLGLIGGSGANVLTF. The CDR3 DNA is TGCGCCAGCAGCTTGGGGCTGATCGGGGGATCTGGGGCCAACGTCCTGACTTTC.

The chain combines TRBV19 with TRBJ2-7; D remains unclear. V lost 0 bases and J 6 bases, leaving 9 bases between the germline ends. Germline V gene data show CDR1 as LNHDA and CDR2 as SQIVND (reference sequence). The CDR3 is made up of 13 amino acids. CDR3 nucleotides: TGTGCCAGTAGTATAGATCGACACGGCGAGCAGTACTTC. Translation: CASSIDRHGEQYF.

The genes are TRBV9 and TRBJ1-2; a possible D gene is TRBD1 (5 bases). Trimming left V 6 bases short and J 8 bases short, with 17 bases between. Germline V gene data show CDR1 as SGDLS and CDR2 as YYNGEE. This CDR3 has 13 residues. CDR3 nucleotides: TGTGCCAGCACCGGGGTCGGGGGGATAGGCTACACCTTC. It specifies CASTGVGGIGYTF.

This clone showed up just once. The J gene is TRBJ2-1, the V gene TRBV2, with 11 bases fitting TRBD2. V shed 5 bases and J 4 bases; nucleotides not matched to a gene: 1. The germline CDR1 and CDR2 sequences are SNHLY and FYNNEI. The CDR3 spans 14 residues. The CDR3 DNA sequence: TGTGCCAGCAGTTTAGCGGGAGGGTACAATGAGCAGTTCTTC. Encoded protein: CASSLAGGYNEQFF.

The gene calls are TRBV4-3 and TRBJ1-1; unclear D gene. The V gene's germline CDR1 is LGHNA and CDR2 YSLEER. The CDR3 totals 16 residues. Trimming took off 0 bases at V and 4 bases at J, with 15 bases between the two ends. The DNA of the CDR3 is TGCGCCAGCAGCCAAGATGCATACGGTATCGGCACTGAAGCTTTCTTT. It translates to CASSQDAYGIGTEAFF.

The CDR3, as DNA: TGTGCCACCAGCAGAGACTCCAGTCAGCCCCAGCATTTT. This sequence encodes CATSRDSSQPQHF. The genes are TRBV15 and TRBJ1-5; D call uncertain. V was pared by 0 bases and J by 6 bases, with 6 bases between. CDR3 size: 13 residues. CDR1 is LNHNV and CDR2 is YYDKDF in the germline V gene (reference sequence).

The chain carries TRBV9 and TRBJ1-1; possible D gene TRBD1, 6 bases. The CDR3 is made up of 14 amino acids. V was clipped by 5 bases and J by 1 base, with 12 bases between them. The germline CDR1 and CDR2 sequences are SGDLS and YYNGEE. This CDR3 is CASSADRQNTEAFF. The CDR3 nucleotides are TGTGCCAGCAGTGCGGACAGACAGAACACTGAAGCTTTCTTT.

This sequence joins TRBV6-1 and TRBJ1-2, with 9 positions matching TRBD1. This CDR3 contains 17 residues. The J segment lost 1 base and the V segment lost 2 bases, leaving 8 bases of the junction unmatched. Germline V gene data show CDR1 as MNHNS and CDR2 as SASEGT. CDR3: CASSERDRAFYNYGYTF. For the CDR3, the DNA is TGTGCCAGCAGTGAAAGGGACAGGGCCTTTTATAACTATGGCTACACCTTC.

The chain is built from TRBV19 and TRBJ2-1; D not resolved. V lost 2 bases, J lost 8 bases, and 13 bases lay in between. Germline-derived CDR1 and CDR2 are LNHDA and SQIVND (reference sequence). This CDR3 is built from 14 residues. As DNA, the CDR3 is TGTGCCAGTAGTATATCTTCCAGGTCCTATGAGCAGTTCTTC. Translation: CASSISSRSYEQFF.

The chain recombines TRBV5-1 with TRBJ2-2; tentative D call: TRBD1 (5 bases). This CDR3 spans 16 amino acids. Deletions cut 0 bases from V and 4 bases from J, with 13 bases between. Germline V lookup: CDR1 SGHRS, CDR2 YFSETQ. The CDR3 DNA reads TGCGCCAGCAGCTTGGAGACAGTGTCGGGCACCGGGGAGCTGTTTTTT. Protein product: CASSLETVSGTGELFF.

This chain joins TRBV18 and TRBJ2-7; 10 bases are a match to TRBD1. The CDR3 consists of 14 residues. Germline CDR1 reads KGHSH; CDR2 reads LQKENI. J gave up 6 bases and V 3 bases, and 5 bases lay outside the gene matches. The CDR3 region has the DNA TGTGCCAGCTCACCCGGGACAGGGGCTTTCGAGCAGTACTTC. It specifies CASSPGTGAFEQYF. The variable domain in full, with the rest retrieved from reference TRBV18 and TRBJ2-7, is NAGVMQNPRHLVRRRGQEARLRCSPMKGHSHVYWYRQLPEEGLKFMVYLQKENIIDESGMPKERFSAEFPKEGPSILRIQQVVRGDSAAYFCASSPGTGAFEQYFGPGTRLTVT.

The chain carries TRBV16 and TRBJ2-1; 10 positions agree with TRBD1. Per germline, CDR1 KGHSY and CDR2 FQNENV. The trim removed 1 base at V and 2 bases at J, leaving 2 bases unmatched. The CDR3 is made up of 16 amino acids. The CDR3 DNA reads TGTGCCAGCAGCCAATTGGGACAGGGGACCTACAATGAGCAGTTCTTC. This codes for CASSQLGQGTYNEQFF.